This TCR beta chain was sequenced for a study of OX40 agonist ivuxolimab in advanced cancers. The V gene's germline CDR1 is SGHTA and CDR2 FQGTGA. The junction had 13 bases not matched to a gene; V was cut back by 0 bases and J by 4 bases. This CDR3 has 19 amino acids. The protocol was immunoSEQ multiplex PCR, while the TCRdb copy is restricted to in-frame clones and leaves out a portion. The repertoire has 25,000 to 40,000 clones, 81% of them found once; the top ten carry about 20%. This chain links TRBV7-3 with TRBJ2-3, with TRBD2 matching over 10 bases. This TCR was recovered from an adult with an advanced solid tumor such as melanoma, head and neck, liver or kidney cancer. The sample in question was CD4+ or CD8+ T cells sorted from blood, obtained in a trial of the OX40 agonist ivuxolimab. CDR3 DNA: TGTGCCAGCAGCTTAACGCCATATGGGAGCGGGGGGGTTTCAGATACGCAGTATTTT. This gives the protein CASSLTPYGSGGVSDTQYF. The full variable domain, rest sourced from reference TRBV7-3 and TRBJ2-3, is GAGVSQTPSNKVTEKGKYVELRCDPISGHTALYWYRQSLGQGPEFLIYFQGTGAADDSGLPNDRFFAVRPEGSVSTLKIQRTERGDSAVYLCASSLTPYGSGGVSDTQYFGPGTRLTVL.